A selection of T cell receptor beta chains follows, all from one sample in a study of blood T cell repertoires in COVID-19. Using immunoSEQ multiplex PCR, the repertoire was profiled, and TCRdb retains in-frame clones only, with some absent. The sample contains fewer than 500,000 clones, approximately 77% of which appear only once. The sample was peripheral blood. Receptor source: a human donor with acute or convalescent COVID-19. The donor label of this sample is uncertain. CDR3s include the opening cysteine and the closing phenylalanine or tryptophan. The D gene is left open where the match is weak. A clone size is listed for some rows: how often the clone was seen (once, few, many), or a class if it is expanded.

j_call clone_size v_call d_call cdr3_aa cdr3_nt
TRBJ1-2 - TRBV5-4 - CASSPGGYGYTF TGTGCCAGCAGCCCTGGGGGGTATGGCTACACCTTC
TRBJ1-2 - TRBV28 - CASSFMGRGQGGYTF TGTGCCAGCAGTTTTATGGGTCGTGGCCAGGGTGGCTACACCTTC
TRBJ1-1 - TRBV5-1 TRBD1 CASSPGDRLNTEAFF TGCGCCAGCAGCCCGGGGGACAGGTTGAACACTGAAGCTTTCTTT
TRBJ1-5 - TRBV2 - CASSRGSQPQHF TGTGCCAGCAGCAGGGGTAGCCAGCCCCAGCATTTT
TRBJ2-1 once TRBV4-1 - CASSHFSNGRIYNEQFF TGCGCCAGCAGCCACTTCTCTAACGGGAGAATCTACAATGAGCAGTTCTTC
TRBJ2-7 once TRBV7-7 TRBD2 CASSLQAGKSYEQYF TGTGCCAGCAGCTTGCAAGCGGGGAAGTCCTACGAGCAGTACTTC
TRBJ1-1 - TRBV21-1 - CASSKGTCFRDSNGEAFF TGTGCCAGCAGCAAGGGGACTTGTTTCCGGGACAGTAATGGGGAAGCTTTCTTT
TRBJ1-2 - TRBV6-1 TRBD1 CASSEGTGVYGYTF TGTGCCAGCAGTGAGGGGACAGGGGTTTATGGCTACACCTTC
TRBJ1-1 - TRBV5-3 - CARSFGVRGTWENTEAFF TGTGCCAGAAGCTTTGGGGTAAGGGGTACGTGGGAGAACACTGAAGCTTTCTTT
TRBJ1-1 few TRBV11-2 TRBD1 CAADRGRLVNTEAFF TGTGCCGCCGACAGGGGGCGCTTGGTGAACACTGAAGCTTTCTTT
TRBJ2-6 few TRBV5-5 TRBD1 CASSLVWTGSGANVLTF TGTGCCAGCAGCTTGGTGTGGACAGGGTCTGGGGCCAACGTCCTGACTTTC
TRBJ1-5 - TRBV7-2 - CASSYRGGSQPQHF TGTGCCAGCAGCTACCGAGGCGGGTCCCAGCCCCAGCATTTT
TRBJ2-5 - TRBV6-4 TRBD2 CASSAQRGETQYF TGTGCCAGCAGTGCCCAGCGGGGAGAGACCCAGTACTTC
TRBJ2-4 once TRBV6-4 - CAASGELSTLNIQYF TGTGCTGCCTCGGGGGAACTCTCGACCCTCAACATTCAGTACTTC
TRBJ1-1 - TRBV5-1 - CASSDLGRDTEAFF TGCGCCAGCAGCGACCTCGGGCGGGACACTGAAGCTTTCTTT
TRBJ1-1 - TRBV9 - CASSVGWGGMTNTEAFF TGTGCCAGCAGCGTAGGGTGGGGGGGTATGACGAACACTGAAGCTTTCTTT
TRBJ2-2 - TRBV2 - CASHREGTGELFF TGTGCCAGCCACAGGGAAGGCACCGGGGAGCTGTTTTTT
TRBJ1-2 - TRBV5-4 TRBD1 CASSLQGVGGYTF TGTGCCAGCAGCTTGCAGGGGGTCGGAGGCTACACCTTC
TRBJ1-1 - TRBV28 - CASSSWGGNTEAFF TGTGCCAGCAGTTCATGGGGGGGGAACACTGAAGCTTTCTTT
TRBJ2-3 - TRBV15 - CATSRDGGGGDTQYF TGTGCCACCAGCAGAGATGGGGGAGGGGGTGATACGCAGTATTTT
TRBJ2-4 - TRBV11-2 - CASSLGGLVKNIQYF TGTGCCAGCAGCTTAGGCGGGTTGGTCAAAAACATTCAGTACTTC
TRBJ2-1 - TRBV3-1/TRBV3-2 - CASSQDSTFEQFF TGTGCCAGCAGCCAAGATTCGACTTTTGAGCAGTTCTTC
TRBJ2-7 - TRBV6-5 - CASSYSSQGYEQYF TGTGCCAGCAGTTACTCGTCTCAGGGGTATGAGCAGTACTTC
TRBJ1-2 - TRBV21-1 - CASSGLQGIRRHGYTF TGTGCCAGCAGCGGCCTACAGGGAATCCGGCGACATGGCTACACCTTC
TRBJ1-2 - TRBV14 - CASSHHGGVWNYGYTF TGTGCCAGCAGCCACCATGGGGGGGTATGGAACTATGGCTACACCTTC
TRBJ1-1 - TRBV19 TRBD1 CASSPFRTGQNTEAFF TGTGCCAGTAGTCCATTCCGGACAGGGCAGAACACTGAAGCTTTCTTT
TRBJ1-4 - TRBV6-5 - CASTTRAGTNEKLFF TGTGCCAGCACGACTCGCGCAGGGACTAATGAAAAACTGTTTTTT
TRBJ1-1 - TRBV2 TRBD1 CANATGFAEAFF TGTGCCAACGCGACAGGGTTCGCTGAAGCTTTCTTT
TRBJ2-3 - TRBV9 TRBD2 CASSVRLARDTQYF TGTGCCAGCAGCGTTAGACTAGCTCGTGATACGCAGTATTTT
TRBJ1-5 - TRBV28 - CASRQGGQPQHF TGTGCCAGCAGACAGGGCGGTCAGCCCCAGCATTTT
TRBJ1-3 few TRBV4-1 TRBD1 CASSLDRGGGNTIYF TGCGCCAGCAGCCTCGACAGGGGAGGAGGAAACACCATATATTTT
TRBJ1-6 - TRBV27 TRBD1 CASSMGTVNSPLHF TGTGCCAGCAGTATGGGGACAGTTAATTCACCCCTCCACTTT
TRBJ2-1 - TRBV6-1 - CASSDYGQPPYNEQFF TGTGCCAGCAGTGACTATGGACAGCCCCCCTACAATGAGCAGTTCTTC
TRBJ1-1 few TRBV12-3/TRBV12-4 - CASSPPGQAFF TGTGCCAGCAGTCCGCCTGGGCAAGCTTTCTTT
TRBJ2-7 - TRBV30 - CAWSPSGGREYF TGTGCCTGGAGCCCATCGGGGGGCCGGGAGTACTTC
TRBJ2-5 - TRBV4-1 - CASSQDLSGHQETQYF TGCGCCAGCAGCCAAGATCTTTCAGGGCACCAAGAGACCCAGTACTTC
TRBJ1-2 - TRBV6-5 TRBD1 CASSYSTGDGYTF TGTGCCAGCAGTTACTCGACAGGGGACGGCTACACCTTC
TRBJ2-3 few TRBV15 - CATSWTTRGTDTQYF TGTGCCACCAGCTGGACTACCCGAGGCACAGATACGCAGTATTTT
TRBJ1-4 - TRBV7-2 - CASSSSGAGISEKLFF TGTGCCAGCAGCTCTAGCGGAGCAGGGATCAGTGAAAAACTGTTTTTT
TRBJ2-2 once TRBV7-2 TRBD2 CASSRTGTSGGAGELFF TGTGCCAGCAGTCGAACCGGGACTAGCGGGGGGGCAGGGGAGCTGTTTTTT
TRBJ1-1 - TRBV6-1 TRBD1 CASSESRGRFPEAFF TGTGCCAGCAGTGAATCTAGGGGGCGCTTTCCTGAAGCTTTCTTT
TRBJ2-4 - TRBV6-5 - CASTEVAKNIQYF TGTGCCAGCACAGAGGTAGCCAAAAACATTCAGTACTTC
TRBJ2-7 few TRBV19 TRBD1 CASSPRDRGSSYEQYF TGTGCCAGTAGTCCACGGGACAGGGGGAGCTCCTACGAGCAGTACTTC
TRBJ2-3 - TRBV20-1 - CSASTRESQYF TGCAGTGCTAGTACCCGGGAGTCGCAGTATTTT
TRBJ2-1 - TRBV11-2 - CASSLRTAVEQFF TGTGCCAGCAGCCTAAGGACAGCGGTTGAGCAGTTCTTC
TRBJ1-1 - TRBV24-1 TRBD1 CATSDLGIRVGGGRTEAFF TGTGCCACCAGTGATTTGGGAATTCGGGTCGGAGGGGGCAGGACTGAAGCTTTCTTT
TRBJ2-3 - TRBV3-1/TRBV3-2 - CASSRAGATDTQYF TGTGCCAGCAGCCGGGCGGGGGCCACAGATACGCAGTATTTT
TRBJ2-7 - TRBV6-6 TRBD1 CASAQTDRGYEQYF TGTGCCAGCGCCCAAACGGACAGGGGTTACGAGCAGTACTTC